The present entry profiles one T cell receptor beta chain with its context. These data come from a study of blood T cell repertoires in COVID-19. Across the whole study: Italy, Spain and the United States were the sources of the convalescent and acute COVID-19 samples. PBMCs, B-cell-depleted T cells, or T cells were the source of the cDNA or gDNA that made up the material.

CDR3 size: 15 residues. Germline trimming cut 6 bases from V and 2 bases from J; bases unmatched to any gene: 4. Per germline, CDR1 SGHTA and CDR2 FQGNSA. Using immunoSEQ multiplex PCR, the repertoire was profiled, and TCRdb retains in-frame clones only, with some absent. The table records about 43,000 clones, approximately 87% of them present only once. The sample was peripheral blood. This clonotype was sampled from a human donor in a cohort sampled during active COVID-19. The chain recombines TRBV7-2 with TRBJ2-6; TRBD1 agrees at 7 bases. For the CDR3, the DNA is TGTGCCAGCAGATCGCAGGGGGCTGGGGCCAACGTCCTGACTTTC. Amino acid sequence: CASRSQGAGANVLTF. Based on the CDR3 plus reference TRBV7-2 and TRBJ2-6, the full variable domain is GAGVSQSPSNKVTEKGKDVELRCDPISGHTALYWYRQSLGQGLEFLIYFQGNSAPDKSGLPSDRFSAERTGGSVSTLTIQRTQQEDSAVYLCASRSQGAGANVLTFGAGSRLTVL.